These T cell receptor beta chains were read from a single sample in a study of human T cells and chemical hapten exposure. TCRdb ran MiXCR on the RACE reads and lists one entry per CDR3 protein. The sample carries roughly 100,000 distinct CDR3 sequences, less than 40% recorded once. Sequencing was performed on whole blood, taken in connection with sensitization to the hapten diphenylcyclopropenone (DPC). These receptors originate from a man aged 35-49 years with alopecia areata. Some clones in this sample may be carry-over from other donors' samples. CDR3s include the opening cysteine and the closing phenylalanine or tryptophan. The D gene is left open where the match is weak. The listing skips clone size in some rows; elsewhere it reads once, few, many or a size class.

TRBJ2-3	TRBV7-6	TRBD2	-	TGTGCCAGCAGCATTGCTAGCGGGCGAGGCACAGATACGCAGTATTTT	CASSIASGRGTDTQYF
TRBJ2-1	TRBV6-1	-	-	TGTGCCAGCAGTGAAGCGGGGACCAAGCAGTTCTTC	CASSEAGTKQFF
TRBJ2-2	TRBV7-2	-	-	TGTGCCAGCAGCTTAAGGCGGGCCAACACCGGGGAGCTGTTTTTT	CASSLRRANTGELFF
TRBJ2-5	TRBV6-1	TRBD1	-	TGTGCCAGCAGACACAGGGGCCAAGAGACCCAGTACTTC	CASRHRGQETQYF
TRBJ2-3	TRBV11-2	TRBD2	-	TGTGCCAGCAGCCTTCGACTAGCTAAATCCACAGATACGCAGTATTTT	CASSLRLAKSTDTQYF
TRBJ2-6	TRBV7-2	-	-	TGTGCCAGCAGCCCCGACTTCCTAGGGGAAGTCCTGACTTTC	CASSPDFLGEVLTF
TRBJ2-3	TRBV6-2/TRBV6-3	TRBD1	-	TGTGCCAGCAGTTACAGGACAGGGGCAGATACGCAGTATTTT	CASSYRTGADTQYF
TRBJ1-5	TRBV12-3/TRBV12-4	TRBD1	-	TGTGCCAGCAGGGGGGGACAGGGCTATCAGCCCCAGCATTTT	CASRGGQGYQPQHF
TRBJ2-1	TRBV7-2	TRBD2	few	TGTGCCAGCAGCTTAGTCCGGACTAGCGGGATGTACAATGAGCAGTTCTTC	CASSLVRTSGMYNEQFF
TRBJ1-3	TRBV19	-	-	TGTGCCAGTAAATTCGAGACAACCTCTGGAAACACCATATATTTT	CASKFETTSGNTIYF
TRBJ2-7	TRBV5-1	TRBD2	-	TGCGCCAGCAGAATGGCTAGCGGAAATACCTACGAGCAGTACTTC	CASRMASGNTYEQYF
TRBJ2-3	TRBV7-9	-	few	TGTGCCAGCAGCTTAGTATATGAGGCAGGGACAACAGATACGCAGTATTTT	CASSLVYEAGTTDTQYF
TRBJ2-7	TRBV7-8	-	once	TGTGCCAGCAGCTCGGACCCCTACGAGCAGTACTTC	CASSSDPYEQYF
TRBJ2-1	TRBV24-1	-	-	TGTGCCACCAGTGATGGACCAAAGGATGAGCAGTTCTTC	CATSDGPKDEQFF
TRBJ2-1	TRBV27	-	-	TGTGCCAGCAGTTTAATCTGGACATCTTCGCGTAATGAGCAGTTCTTC	CASSLIWTSSRNEQFF
TRBJ2-6	TRBV2	-	once	TGTGCCAGCAGTGAAGCACGGGGGGGGGCCAACGTCCTGACTTTC	CASSEARGGANVLTF
TRBJ1-1	TRBV27	-	-	TGTGCCAGCAGTTTATCAGGCAGGGAAGGAAGAGGGTATGAAGCTTTCTTT	CASSLSGREGRGYEAFF
TRBJ2-1	TRBV10-3	TRBD2	few	TGTGCCATCAGTCCTACTAGCGCCGGGTACAATGAGCAGTTCTTC	CAISPTSAGYNEQFF
TRBJ2-3	TRBV20-1	TRBD2	-	TGCAGTGCCCTCCCCGAGTTGCGGGAGGGCCATGATACGCAGTATTTT	CSALPELREGHDTQYF
TRBJ1-1	TRBV10-3	-	-	TGTGCCATCATCGCAGGGAGTGGGACTGAAGCTTTCTTT	CAIIAGSGTEAFF
TRBJ1-2	TRBV4-2	TRBD1	many	TGTGCCAGCAGCCAAGCAGCAGGACAGGCATCTAGGGGCTATGGCTACACCTTC	CASSQAAGQASRGYGYTF
TRBJ2-2	TRBV5-1	-	-	TGCGCCAGCAGCTTGGAAGACCAAACCGGGGAGCTGTTTTTT	CASSLEDQTGELFF
TRBJ2-5	TRBV29-1	TRBD1	few	TGCAGCGCCGATTCAGACAGGGGCCAAGAGACCCAGTACTTC	CSADSDRGQETQYF
TRBJ2-6	TRBV7-2	-	few	TGTGCCAGCAGCTTTAGGCCCGACAGGTCCTCCCTTAGCTCTGGGGCCAACGTCCTGACTTTC	CASSFRPDRSSLSSGANVLTF
TRBJ2-2	TRBV6-5	-	-	TGTGCCAGCAGTTACAGCCTTAGCAGCACCGGGGAGCTGTTTTTT	CASSYSLSSTGELFF
TRBJ2-7	TRBV29-1	TRBD2	-	TGCAGCGTTACCATAGCGGGAGGACTCTACGAGCAGTACTTC	CSVTIAGGLYEQYF
TRBJ2-3	TRBV24-1	-	-	TGTGCCACCAGAGGGACATCAAGAGATACGCAGTATTTT	CATRGTSRDTQYF
TRBJ1-5	TRBV27	-	few	TGTGCCAGCAGTTTAGGGGAGAGTCAGCCCCAGCATTTT	CASSLGESQPQHF
TRBJ1-1	TRBV2	TRBD1	-	TGTGCCAGCATGTTGGGACAGCTGGAGGCTGAAGCTTTCTTT	CASMLGQLEAEAFF
TRBJ2-1	TRBV20-1	TRBD2	-	TGCAGTGCTAGAGAGGGACTTCGCGGGAGGGCCACTTTGGATGAGCAGTTCTTC	CSAREGLRGRATLDEQFF
TRBJ1-1	TRBV20-1	-	-	TGCAGTGCTAGAGATGGAGGGAGAACTGAAGCTTTCTTT	CSARDGGRTEAFF
TRBJ2-1	TRBV29-1	-	-	TGCAGCGGTGGACAGTCCTCCTACAATGAGCAGTTCTTC	CSGGQSSYNEQFF
TRBJ1-5	TRBV28	TRBD1	few	TGTGCCAGTGACCGGGACAGGGGCAATCAGCCCCAGCATTTT	CASDRDRGNQPQHF
TRBJ1-5	TRBV7-2	-	few	TGTGCCAGCAGCGCTAGAGGGTTGTCGGGGGGCAGGGGTCAGCCCCAGCATTTT	CASSARGLSGGRGQPQHF
TRBJ2-3	TRBV14	TRBD2	-	TGTGCCAGCAGCCGGGGACTAGCGGGAGAGTCGCAGTATTTT	CASSRGLAGESQYF
TRBJ2-6	TRBV12-3/TRBV12-4	-	-	TGTGCCAGCAGTTTTGGAGTTTCTGGGGCCAACGTCCTGACTTTC	CASSFGVSGANVLTF
TRBJ2-5	TRBV6-2/TRBV6-3	-	once	TGTGCCAGCAGTTACGGACTGTGGTTTCAAGAGACCCAGTACTTC	CASSYGLWFQETQYF
TRBJ1-4	TRBV6-6	-	-	TGTGCCGCCTGGGGGGAACGGGGTGAAAAACTGTTTTTT	CAAWGERGEKLFF
TRBJ2-3	TRBV11-3	-	-	TGTGCCAGCAGCTCGCGGAGCCCTCTGGGCACAGATACGCAGTATTTT	CASSSRSPLGTDTQYF
TRBJ2-3	TRBV5-4	TRBD2	few	TGTGCCAGCAGCTCAGGACTAGCGGAAACAGATACGCAGTATTTT	CASSSGLAETDTQYF
TRBJ2-5	TRBV5-1	TRBD1	-	TGCGCCAGCAGCCAATGGACAGGGCGAGAGACCCAGTACTTC	CASSQWTGRETQYF
TRBJ2-5	TRBV4-3	TRBD1	-	TGCGCCAGCAGCCAAGATACTGGGACAGGGCAAGAGACCCAGTACTTC	CASSQDTGTGQETQYF
TRBJ2-1	TRBV25-1	-	-	TGTGCCAGCAGTGACCCGAGACTTGACCCCGGCCCCTACAATGAGCAGTTCTTC	CASSDPRLDPGPYNEQFF
TRBJ2-3	TRBV7-2	-	few	TGTGCCAGCAGCTTATCCTTGTGGACAGATACGCAGTATTTT	CASSLSLWTDTQYF
TRBJ2-2	TRBV19	TRBD2	-	TGTGCCAGTAGGACCGGTAGGGCTAGCGGGACGAACACCGGGGAGCTGTTTTTT	CASRTGRASGTNTGELFF
TRBJ1-6	TRBV28	TRBD1	-	TGTGCCAGCAGTTTAGGGACAGTAGATAATTCACCCCTCCACTTT	CASSLGTVDNSPLHF
TRBJ1-5	TRBV7-8	TRBD1	-	TGTGCCAGCAGCAAAAGTGGGACAGTGGGACCTCAGCCCCAGCATTTT	CASSKSGTVGPQPQHF
TRBJ2-3	TRBV7-8	TRBD2	-	TGTGCCAGCAGCCCTTGGACTAGCGGACGCACAGATACGCAGTATTTT	CASSPWTSGRTDTQYF
TRBJ2-3	TRBV10-3	TRBD2	few	TGTGCCATCAGAGACAAGTTAAAGCGGGAAGGCACAGATACGCAGTATTTT	CAIRDKLKREGTDTQYF
TRBJ1-1	TRBV20-1	-	few	TGCAGTGCTAGCCTTAGGGGAGATGAAGCTTTCTTT	CSASLRGDEAFF
TRBJ2-1	TRBV6-6	-	few	TGTGCCAGCAACTTTCAACCCAGCGATGAGCAGTTCTTC	CASNFQPSDEQFF
TRBJ1-1	TRBV5-4	-	-	TGTGCCAGCAGCTTGGGGGGGGCCCCCCCCACTGAAGCTTTCTTT	CASSLGGAPPTEAFF